These 20 T cell receptor beta chains were all obtained from the same sample, sequenced in a study of cytotoxic CD8 clonotypes in ibrutinib-treated CLL (dated by TCRdb to about 2021). The time point label corresponds to: approximately 2 years on ibrutinib. Library method: the immunoSEQ multiplex PCR assay. The clones in this table, taken by TCRdb from immuneACCESS, are in-frame only. Not every clone is retained; where verified, under half of the shortfall comes from an unresolved V gene, and the cause of the rest is unknown. A total of 50,000 or so clones appear in this sample, over 65% of them only once. Together, the top ten hold approximately 20% of the sample. Here the sequenced sample was PBMCs, taken after 24 months of ibrutinib treatment. These receptors originate from a human donor with chronic lymphocytic leukemia.

This clone was counted a few times. V and J are TRBV14 and TRBJ1-2; 11 bases line up with TRBD1. Germline values: CDR1 SGHDN, CDR2 FVKESK. This CDR3 has 15 amino acids. The V and J ends lost 5 bases and 3 bases, in that order; junction bases with no gene match: 5. The CDR3, as DNA: TGTGCCAGCAGCAAAAGGACAGGGGGCGACTATGGCTACACCTTC. It encodes CASSKRTGGDYGYTF. Together with reference TRBV14 and TRBJ1-2, the CDR3 gives the full variable domain: EAGVTQFPSHSVIEKGQTVTLRCDPISGHDNLYWYRRVMGKEIKFLLHFVKESKQDESGMPNNRFLAERTGGTYSTLKVQPAELEDSGVYFCASSKRTGGDYGYTFGSGTRLTVV.

CDR3 DNA: TGTGCCAGCAGCTTGGCTCTAGCGGGCACCTACGAGCAGTACTTC. Amino acid sequence: CASSLALAGTYEQYF. The chain joins TRBV5-4 to TRBJ2-7; 8 bases map to TRBD2. This CDR3 region has 15 residues. Per the germline V gene, CDR1 is SGHNT and CDR2 is YYREEE (reference sequence). V gave up 0 bases and J gave up 2 bases; unmatched junction bases: 4.

This clone was seen a single time. The chain carries TRBV5-8 and TRBJ1-4; 7 bases agree with TRBD1. Germline CDR1 reads SGHTS; CDR2 reads YDEGEE. V was clipped by 5 bases and J by 8 bases; unmatched bases: 6. CDR3 length: 13 amino acids. The CDR3 loop reads CASSPTTGEKLFF. Written as DNA, the CDR3 is TGTGCCAGCAGTCCAACGACAGGGGAAAAACTGTTTTTT.

The rearrangement uses TRBV27 and TRBJ1-2; D ambiguous. From germline, CDR1 is MNHEY and CDR2 SMNVEV (reference sequence). This CDR3 comprises 13 residues. V shed 6 bases and J shed 5 bases, with 13 bases lying between them. The CDR3 sequence is CASSSSDGYGYTF. The DNA for the CDR3 is TGTGCCAGCAGCTCCTCGGACGGATATGGCTACACCTTC.

This sequence joins TRBV28 and TRBJ2-5, with a weak D call TRBD1 (5 bases). CDR3 length: 17 residues. Germline V gene data show CDR1 as MDHEN and CDR2 as SYDVKM. V lost 6 bases to trimming and J lost 0 bases, with 20 bases between them. CDR3 region: CASSSQKWGEYQETQYF. The CDR3 DNA is TGTGCCAGCAGCTCCCAGAAATGGGGCGAATACCAAGAGACCCAGTACTTC. The full variable domain, its missing parts supplied by reference TRBV28 and TRBJ2-5, is DVKVTQSSRYLVKRTGEKVFLECVQDMDHENMFWYRQDPGLGLRLIYFSYDVKMKEKGDIPEGYSVSREKKERFSLILESASTNQTSMYLCASSSQKWGEYQETQYFGPGTRLLVL.

V gene TRBV29-1 combines with J gene TRBJ2-7; the D gene is possibly TRBD2 (5 bases). V was shortened by 6 bases and J by 1 base, with 10 bases between the two germline ends. The length of the CDR3 is 12 residues. Germline CDR1 is SQVTM and CDR2 is ANQGSEA. Here the CDR3 reads CSVRRGSYEQYF. The CDR3 DNA sequence: TGCAGCGTCCGACGGGGTTCCTACGAGCAGTACTTC.

The chain uses TRBV15 and TRBJ1-5, with a tentative D call TRBD1 (5 bases). Germline V gene lookup returns CDR1 LNHNV and CDR2 YYDKDF (reference sequence). CDR3 length equals 15 residues. The V end lost 0 bases, the J end lost 5 bases, and 11 bases lay between the germline ends. The CDR3 reads CATSRDKAGYQPQHF. CDR3 nucleotide sequence: TGTGCCACCAGCAGAGATAAAGCAGGGTATCAGCCCCAGCATTTT.

Of note for this clone: An end of the junction differs from the germline gene, which may be a read error. CDR3 sequence: CASSYQPVDSDNEQFF. CDR3 bases: TGTGCCAGCAGTTACCAACCGGTCGACTCCGACAATGAGCAGTTCTTC. The chain couples TRBV6-6 to TRBJ2-1; D unresolved. The CDR3 loop spans 16 amino acids. CDR1 and CDR2 from the germline V gene are MNHNY and SVGAGI (reference sequence).

This clone was detected a few times. Other DNA sequences in this specimen translate into the identical CDR3. The chain joins TRBV4-2 to TRBJ2-7, with 7 bases identical to TRBD1. The CDR3 is 14 amino acids. CDR1 LGHNA and CDR2 YNFKEQ come from the germline V gene. Trimming removed 1 base from V and 3 bases from J; junction bases left unmatched: 3. As DNA, the CDR3 is TGTGCCAGCAGCCAAGGACAGGGAGACTACGAGCAGTACTTC. Protein product: CASSQGQGDYEQYF.

This chain connects TRBV28 to TRBJ2-7; the match to TRBD1 covers 7 bases. The CDR3 contains 13 residues. Germline-derived CDR1 and CDR2 are MDHEN and SYDVKM. V shed 6 bases and J 3 bases; nucleotides not matched to a gene: 5. This CDR3 is CASRGRGFYEQYF. The CDR3 region has the DNA TGTGCCAGCAGGGGCAGGGGGTTCTACGAGCAGTACTTC.

In its sample, this clone was seen once. The chain uses TRBV10-3 and TRBJ2-3; D not certain. The CDR3 extends over 14 amino acids. Per the germline V gene, CDR1 is ENHRY and CDR2 is SYGVKD. V was trimmed by 2 bases and J by 0 bases, leaving 6 bases between them. The CDR3 loop reads CAISEATSTDTQYF. Here the CDR3 DNA reads TGTGCCATCAGTGAGGCAACTAGCACAGATACGCAGTATTTT.

This clone was detected only once. The V gene is TRBV6-1, the J gene TRBJ1-1; TRBD1 is a possible D gene (6 bases). The V end lost 4 bases, the J end lost 8 bases, and 11 bases lay between the germline ends. Germline lookup yields CDR1 MNHNS and CDR2 SASEGT. This CDR3 has 12 residues. The CDR3: CASSAQGFEAFF. The CDR3 DNA follows: TGTGCCAGCAGTGCACAGGGATTCGAAGCTTTCTTT.

J is TRBJ2-1 and V is TRBV11-2; a possible D gene is TRBD2 (6 bases). The germline V and J ends were trimmed by 1 base and 3 bases, with 13 bases remaining between them. There are 16 residues in the CDR3. Per germline, CDR1 SGHAT and CDR2 FQNNGV. The CDR3 DNA sequence: TGTGCCAGCAGCTTAGGCTTCCACGGGGGCTACAATGAGCAGTTCTTC. Protein: CASSLGFHGGYNEQFF.

As regards this clone: Other DNA sequences in the sample encode the same CDR3. The J gene is TRBJ2-7, the V gene TRBV4-2, with 9 bases aligning to TRBD1. Per germline, CDR1 LGHNA and CDR2 YNFKEQ. After removal of 3 bases from V and 3 bases from J, the junction contained 3 bases not matched to a gene. This CDR3 comprises 14 residues. The CDR3 DNA reads TGTGCCAGCAGCCAGGGACAGGGTGACTACGAGCAGTACTTC. Translating it yields CASSQGQGDYEQYF.

There are a few counts of this clone. V is TRBV4-1 and J is TRBJ2-1, with TRBD2 matching over 8 bases. The V gene end was trimmed by 4 bases and the J gene end by 9 bases; junction bases not matched to a gene: 8. Germline values: CDR1 MGHRA, CDR2 YSYEKL. CDR3 length equals 14 residues. This chain's CDR3 is CASSLLAEAGEQFF. The CDR3 nucleotides are TGCGCCAGCAGCCTACTAGCGGAGGCAGGTGAGCAGTTCTTC.

The chain has TRBV6-6 and TRBJ2-1; D is unclear. Trimming removed 4 bases from V and 7 bases from J, with 14 bases in between. Per germline, CDR1 MNHNY and CDR2 SVGAGI (reference sequence). This CDR3 is 14 amino acids long. DNA of the CDR3: TGTGCCAGCAGTTCCCCCGGTAGACGGAATGAGCAGTTCTTC. Amino acids: CASSSPGRRNEQFF.

The J gene is TRBJ1-5, the V gene TRBV6-1; perhaps TRBD1 as D (5 bases). V lost 10 bases to trimming and J lost 3 bases, with 16 bases between them. The CDR3 covers 14 residues. CDR1 is MNHNS, CDR2 SASEGT, per germline. This CDR3 is CATSIDRYNQPQHF. The CDR3 bases are TGTGCCACCTCAATAGACAGATACAATCAGCCCCAGCATTTT.

The V call is TRBV7-9, the J call TRBJ2-7; 9 nucleotides agree with TRBD1. V was pared by 5 bases and J by 5 bases, with 7 bases of the junction left unmatched. The CDR3 contains 14 residues. Germline CDR1 SEHNR, CDR2 FQNEAQ (reference sequence). CDR3 amino acids: CASSPPTGGDEQYF. Written as DNA, the CDR3 is TGTGCCAGCAGCCCCCCAACAGGGGGCGACGAGCAGTACTTC. Based on the CDR3 plus reference TRBV7-9 and TRBJ2-7, the full variable domain is DTGVSQNPRHKITKRGQNVTFRCDPISEHNRLYWYRQTLGQGPEFLTYFQNEAQLEKSRLLSDRFSAERPKGSFSTLEIQRTEQGDSAMYLCASSPPTGGDEQYFGPGTRLTVT.

This chain connects TRBV7-8 to TRBJ1-4; D is unresolved. The germline gives CDR1 SGHVS, CDR2 FQNEAQ. Trimming took 4 bases from V and 1 from J, leaving 10 bases between them. The CDR3 spans 15 residues. This CDR3 is CASSSDPGTNEKLFF. CDR3 in DNA: TGTGCCAGCAGCTCCGACCCGGGAACTAATGAAAAACTGTTTTTT. The full variable domain, in which reference TRBV7-8 and TRBJ1-4 provide the parts outside the CDR3, is GAGVSQSPRYKVAKRGQDVALRCDPISGHVSLFWYQQALGQGPEFLTYFQNEAQLDKSGLPSDRFFAERPEGSVSTLKIQRTQQEDSAVYLCASSSDPGTNEKLFFGSGTQLSVL.

By share, this clone ranks as medium-sized. The chain is built from TRBV14 and TRBJ2-3; 8 bases line up with TRBD2. V gave up 2 bases and J gave up 0 bases; unmatched junction bases: 4. Germline assignment: CDR1 SGHDN and CDR2 FVKESK. This CDR3 contains 16 residues. The CDR3 region has the DNA TGTGCCAGCAGCCAATTAGCGGGAACTAGCACAGATACGCAGTATTTT. Encoded protein: CASSQLAGTSTDTQYF.